The entry below describes one T cell receptor beta chain. This clonotype occurred a few times. Its antigen target is currently unknown. One base away there is no much larger clone; base qualities are not given. TCR cDNA was synthesized by 5'RACE template switching, through which a universal primer site and unique molecular identifiers were introduced. Priming of cDNA synthesis was performed from both the TCR alpha and TCR beta constant segments. Two PCR steps were used to amplify libraries, with sample barcodes and sequencing adapters being added in the second step. Sequencing of the libraries was done on either Illumina HiSeq 2500 (2x100 bp) or NovaSeq (2x150 bp). From the authors' description of their analysis: MIGEC handled demultiplexing of reads and collapsing into UMI consensus sequences, while MiXCR performed V(D)J alignment. Clonotypes responding to the vaccine were identified with edgeR on replicate PBMC samples, with the criteria of FDR below 0.01 and a log2 fold change above 5 up to day 15. CD4 or CD8 identity was assigned to each bulk clonotype according to whether the clonotype was present at higher abundance in the sequenced CD4 repertoire or the sequenced CD8 repertoire. TCRdb took the public reads, trimmed them with fastp at Q25, ran MiXCR for clone calling and kept in-frame beta chains. Each CDR3 protein appears once, grouped with its most common genes and DNA. The V and J calls and clone size are TCRdb's, not the authors'. The sample has a few hundred thousand distinct CDR3 sequences on record, about a sixth of them singletons. Of the sample, approximately 15% falls within the top ten clones.

V is clipped by 4 bases and J by 0 bases, and the sequence between their germline boundaries is 10 bases long. Including the terminal cysteine and phenylalanine, the CDR3 comprises 15 residues. The kept DNA is CDR3 alone, 45 bases in frame from the first base. The germline V gene specifies SGHTA as CDR1 and FQGNSA as CDR2. In light of the paper, this sample's treatment or condition label describes: live attenuated yellow fever vaccine strain. Two biological replicates of bulk PBMCs were collected at each blood-draw timepoint. PBMCs were isolated from peripheral blood using a standard Ficoll-Paque protocol. TriZol was used to extract RNA from bulk PBMCs, from CD4 and CD8 fractions, and from dextramer-positive and dextramer-negative fractions. This sample is drawn from a study of T cells after yellow fever vaccination (dated by TCRdb to about 2019). As for the study more broadly: Libraries from fractions with low cell numbers were prepared with the SMART-Seq v4 Ultra Low Input RNA kit. Bulk TCR alpha and beta repertoires were sequenced longitudinally to track T-cell clones before and after primary and booster YFV17D yellow fever vaccination. Two healthy male donors made up the cohort, one aged 18 to 30 years and the other aged 30 to 40 years. Blood was drawn at multiple timepoints before and after primary and secondary immunization, with bulk PBMC replicates and cell subsets isolated.

The investigation overall reported the following: Computational filtering was required because FACS-sorted repertoires could contain abundant contaminating clonotypes from the bulk population. A small share of clonotypes occurred in both CD4 and CD8 compartments, likely arising from convergent recombination. Only a couple of donors were included in the study, so the extent to which the findings can be generalized is limited. After the booster, most of the clones that had expanded following primary vaccination were detected again (about 95% of CD4 and around 90% of CD8), which suggests that memory was broadly maintained. Compared with the primary T-cell response, the secondary T-cell response was weaker but faster, peaking on day 5 rather than day 15.

The sequences come from PBMCs, collected 5 to 6 days after the first yellow fever vaccination. This clonotype was sampled from a man aged 18 to 30 who received the YFV17D yellow fever vaccine. Rearrangement joined TRBV7-2 to TRBJ2-1; the D gene assignment is ambiguous. The DNA sequence reads TGTGCCAGCAGCTACACACTCATCTCCTACAATGAGCAGTTCTTC. The translation is CASSYTLISYNEQFF. With all but the CDR3 taken from the reference TRBV7-2 and TRBJ2-1 genes, the full variable domain is: GAGVSQSPSNKVTEKGKDVELRCDPISGHTALYWYRQSLGQGLEFLIYFQGNSAPDKSGLPSDRFSAERTGGSVSTLTIQRTQQEDSAVYLCASSYTLISYNEQFFGPGTRLTVL.